This T cell receptor (beta chain) was recorded in a study of OX40 agonist ivuxolimab in advanced cancers. Study-level information: Averaging roughly 60 years in age, with a range of about 20 to 90, the cohort was approximately 83% male.

Study observations and caveats: CD4+ and CD8+ blood T cells expanded clonally by week 6 at 0.1 to 3.0 mg/kg. Mean expanded clone counts were higher in CD8+ than CD4+ T cells.

Patients were excluded for autoimmune disease history or systemic immunosuppression. Using immunoSEQ multiplex PCR, the repertoire was profiled, and TCRdb retains in-frame clones only, with some absent. The table lists some 66,000 clones, about 91% of them singletons, with around 0.56% in the top ten. The CDR3 loop spans 13 amino acids. From germline, CDR1 is MNHNS and CDR2 SASEGT. V gave up 9 bases and J gave up 7 bases, with 18 bases separating them. This clone has just one count. The antigen is unknown. The rearrangement links TRBV6-1 to TRBJ1-1; TRBD1 might be the D (6 bases). This TCR derives from an adult with an advanced solid tumor such as melanoma, head and neck, liver or kidney cancer. Sequencing used CD4+ or CD8+ T cells sorted from blood, obtained in a trial of the OX40 agonist ivuxolimab. The CDR3 loop is CASHREGRIEAFF. CDR3 sequence (DNA): TGTGCCAGTCACAGGGAAGGCCGAATTGAAGCTTTCTTT.